What follows describes a single T cell receptor beta chain. The trim removed 5 bases at V and 5 bases at J, leaving 11 bases unmatched. CDR3 length: 15 residues. Germline loops: CDR1 KGHSH, CDR2 LQKENI. The source of the sample is a study of blood T cell repertoires in COVID-19. Study in general: Both acute and convalescent COVID-19 samples were obtained from the United States, Italy and Spain. T cells, B-cell-depleted T cells, or PBMCs provided the cDNA or gDNA that served as material.

As processed by the authors: Researchers report that nucleated cell counts were estimated from reference gene primer amplification. Here immunoSEQ multiplex PCR was the method, and the copy in TCRdb shows in-frame clones only, minus some. Clonal size and the V and J genes are those of that table, whereas D and trimming came from the DNA. The sample consists of 230,000 or so clones, approximately 79% of them appearing once. The rearrangement links TRBV18 to TRBJ1-1; TRBD1 matches at 7 bases. This sequence originates from a human donor in a cohort sampled during active COVID-19. Sequencing input: peripheral blood. The CDR3 sequence is CASSKRQATGTEAFF. The CDR3 DNA sequence: TGTGCCAGCTCAAAACGACAGGCGACAGGGACTGAAGCTTTCTTT. The full variable domain, its missing parts supplied by reference TRBV18 and TRBJ1-1, is NAGVMQNPRHLVRRRGQEARLRCSPMKGHSHVYWYRQLPEEGLKFMVYLQKENIIDESGMPKERFSAEFPKEGPSILRIQQVVRGDSAAYFCASSKRQATGTEAFFGQGTRLTVV.